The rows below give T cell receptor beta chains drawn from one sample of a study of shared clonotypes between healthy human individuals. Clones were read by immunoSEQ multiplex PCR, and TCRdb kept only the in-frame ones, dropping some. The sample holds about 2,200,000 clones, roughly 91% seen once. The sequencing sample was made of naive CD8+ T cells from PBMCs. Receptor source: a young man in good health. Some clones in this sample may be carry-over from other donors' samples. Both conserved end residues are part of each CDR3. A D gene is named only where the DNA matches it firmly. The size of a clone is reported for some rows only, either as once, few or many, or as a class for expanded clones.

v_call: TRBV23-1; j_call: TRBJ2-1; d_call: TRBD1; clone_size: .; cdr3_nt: TGCGCCAGCAGTCATCCGAGGACAGGGGACACTGAGCAGTTCTTC; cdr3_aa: CASSHPRTGDTEQFF
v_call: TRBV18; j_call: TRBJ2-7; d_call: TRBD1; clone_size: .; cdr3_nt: TGTGCCAGCTCCACCAGGGACAGCGCGTACGAGCAGTACTTC; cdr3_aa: CASSTRDSAYEQYF
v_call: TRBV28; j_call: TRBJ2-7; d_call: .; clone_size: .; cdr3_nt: TGTGCCAGCAGTTTAAGAGGATCTGTTTACGAGCAGTACTTC; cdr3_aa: CASSLRGSVYEQYF
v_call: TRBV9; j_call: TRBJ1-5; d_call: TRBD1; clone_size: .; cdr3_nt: TGTGCCAGCAGCGAAACCGGGACAGATCAGCCCCAGCATTTT; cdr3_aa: CASSETGTDQPQHF
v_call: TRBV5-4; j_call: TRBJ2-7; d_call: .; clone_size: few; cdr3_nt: TGTGCCAGCAGCTTGGACAGGGACGAGCAGTACTTC; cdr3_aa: CASSLDRDEQYF
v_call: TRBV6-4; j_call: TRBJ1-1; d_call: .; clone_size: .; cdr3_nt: TGTGCCAGCAGGGACAGCATGAACACTGAAGCTTTCTTT; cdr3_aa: CASRDSMNTEAFF
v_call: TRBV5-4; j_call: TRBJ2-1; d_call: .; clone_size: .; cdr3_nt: TGTGCCAGCAGCCGCGACTTGGATGAGCAGTTCTTC; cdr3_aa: CASSRDLDEQFF
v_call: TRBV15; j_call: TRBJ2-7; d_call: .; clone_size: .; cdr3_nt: TGTGCCACCAGCAGAGAAGGGAGCGGGCTCTACGAGCAGTACTTC; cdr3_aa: CATSREGSGLYEQYF
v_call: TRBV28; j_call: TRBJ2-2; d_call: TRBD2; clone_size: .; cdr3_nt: TGTGCCAGCAGTCTGACTAGCGGGAGGGTCGGGGAGCTGTTTTTT; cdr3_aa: CASSLTSGRVGELFF
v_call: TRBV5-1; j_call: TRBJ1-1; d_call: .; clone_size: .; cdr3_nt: TGCGCCAGCAGCTCCTTACAGGGTGGAGAAACTGAAGCTTTCTTT; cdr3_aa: CASSSLQGGETEAFF
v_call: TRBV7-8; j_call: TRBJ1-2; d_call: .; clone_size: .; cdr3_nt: TGTGCCAGCAGCTTGGGCAGGAGCAACTATGGCTACACCTTC; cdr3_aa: CASSLGRSNYGYTF
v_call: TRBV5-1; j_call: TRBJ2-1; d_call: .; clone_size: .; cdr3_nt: TGCGCCAGCAGCTTCCACCAATTCAATGAGCAGTTCTTC; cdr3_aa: CASSFHQFNEQFF
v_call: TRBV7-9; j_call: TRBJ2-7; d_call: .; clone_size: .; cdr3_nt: TGTGCCAGCAGCTTAGGACAGCCCTACGAGCAGTACTTC; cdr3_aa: CASSLGQPYEQYF
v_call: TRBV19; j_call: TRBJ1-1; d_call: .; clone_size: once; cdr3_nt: TGTGCCAGTAGTATCATGCGGGCGGGAACTGCCACCTCTGAAGCTTTCTTT; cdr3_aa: CASSIMRAGTATSEAFF
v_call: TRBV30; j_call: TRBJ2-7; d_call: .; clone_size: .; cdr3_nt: TGTGCCTGGAGCGGGGCTAGCTTCTCCGAGCAGTACTTC; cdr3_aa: CAWSGASFSEQYF
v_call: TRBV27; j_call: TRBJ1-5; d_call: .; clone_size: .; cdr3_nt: TGTGCCAGCAGTGCAATCCGGGATATTCAATACCAGCCCCAGCATTTT; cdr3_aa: CASSAIRDIQYQPQHF
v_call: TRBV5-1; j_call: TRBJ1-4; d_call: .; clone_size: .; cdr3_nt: TGCGCCAGCAGCCTTGGATCCCGAACAGGGCTGGGGGAAAAACTGTTTTTT; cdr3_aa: CASSLGSRTGLGEKLFF
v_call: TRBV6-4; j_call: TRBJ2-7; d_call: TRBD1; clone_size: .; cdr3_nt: TGTGCCAGCAGAGAAAGACAGGGGGAATTCTGCGAGCAGTACTTC; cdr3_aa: CASRERQGEFCEQYF
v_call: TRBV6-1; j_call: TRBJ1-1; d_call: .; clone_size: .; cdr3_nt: TGTGCCAGCAGTCAACAGCCTAGGGAAGCTTTCTTT; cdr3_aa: CASSQQPREAFF
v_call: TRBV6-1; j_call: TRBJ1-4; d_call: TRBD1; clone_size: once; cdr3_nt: TGTGCCAGCAGTCCCGGGACAGCAAATGAAAAACTGTTTTTT; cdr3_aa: CASSPGTANEKLFF
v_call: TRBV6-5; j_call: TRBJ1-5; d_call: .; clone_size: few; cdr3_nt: TGTGCCAGCAGTGGACAGAGGGACCAGCCCCAGCATTTT; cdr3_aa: CASSGQRDQPQHF
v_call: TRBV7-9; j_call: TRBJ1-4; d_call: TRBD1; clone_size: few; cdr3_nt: TGTGCCAGCAGCCCCCGGGACAGGGATGAAAAACTGTTTTTT; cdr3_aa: CASSPRDRDEKLFF
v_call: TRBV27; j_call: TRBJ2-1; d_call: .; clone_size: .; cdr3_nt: TGTGCCAGCAGTCCTGGAGGGGCTCCTGATGAGCAGTTCTTC; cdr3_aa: CASSPGGAPDEQFF
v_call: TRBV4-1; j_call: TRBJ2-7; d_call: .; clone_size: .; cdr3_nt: TGCGCCAGCAGCCCGCAGGCGGACTCCTACGAGCAGTACTTC; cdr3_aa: CASSPQADSYEQYF
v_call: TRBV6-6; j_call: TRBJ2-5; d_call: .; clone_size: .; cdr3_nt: TGTGCCAGCAGCCACCGCGGGGCCCGGGGAGAGACCCAGTACTTC; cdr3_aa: CASSHRGARGETQYF
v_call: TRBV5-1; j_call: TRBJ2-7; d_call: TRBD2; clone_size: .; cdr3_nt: TGCGCCAGCAGCTTGGCAGGACTAGCGGGAGGGGGGTCCTACGAGCAGTACTTC; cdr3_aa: CASSLAGLAGGGSYEQYF
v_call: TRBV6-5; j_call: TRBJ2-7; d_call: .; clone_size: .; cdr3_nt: TGTGCCAGCAGTTACTCGAACAGGGGGAGGGTCGAGCAGTACTTC; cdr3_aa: CASSYSNRGRVEQYF
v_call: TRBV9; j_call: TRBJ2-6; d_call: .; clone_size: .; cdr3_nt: TGTGCCAGCAGCCCAGGGGTAGTACTCTCTGGGGCCAACGTCCTGACTTTC; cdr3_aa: CASSPGVVLSGANVLTF
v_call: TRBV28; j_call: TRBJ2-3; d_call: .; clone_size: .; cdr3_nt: TGTGCCAGCAGCCGGGAAAGACTGGCGGATACGCAGTATTTT; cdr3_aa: CASSRERLADTQYF
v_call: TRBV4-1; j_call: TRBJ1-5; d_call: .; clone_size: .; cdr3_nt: TGCGCCAGCAGCCAAGGTGCGGGCTATAGCAATCAGCCCCAGCATTTT; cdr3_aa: CASSQGAGYSNQPQHF
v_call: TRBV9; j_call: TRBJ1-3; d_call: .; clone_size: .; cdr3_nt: TGTGCCAGCAGCGTGCCAGGTGATGGGGGTGGTGGAAACACCATATATTTT; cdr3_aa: CASSVPGDGGGGNTIYF
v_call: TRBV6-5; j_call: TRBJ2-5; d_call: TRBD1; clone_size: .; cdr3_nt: TGTGCCAGCAGACCCGACAGGGCTGCCCAAGAGACCCAGTACTTC; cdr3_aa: CASRPDRAAQETQYF
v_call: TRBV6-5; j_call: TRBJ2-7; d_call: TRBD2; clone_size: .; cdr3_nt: TGTGCCAGCAGCCGGACTAGCGGGAACGAGCAGTACTTC; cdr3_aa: CASSRTSGNEQYF
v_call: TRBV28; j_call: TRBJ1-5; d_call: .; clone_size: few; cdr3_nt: TGTGCCAGCAGTCCATTACTGCGTCATCAGCCCCAGCATTTT; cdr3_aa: CASSPLLRHQPQHF
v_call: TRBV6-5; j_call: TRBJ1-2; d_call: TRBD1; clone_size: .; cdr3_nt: TGTGCCAGCAGCTTCGGGACAGGAGCCTACTATGGCTACACCTTC; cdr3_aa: CASSFGTGAYYGYTF
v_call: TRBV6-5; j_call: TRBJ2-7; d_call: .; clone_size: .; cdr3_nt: TGTGCCAGCAGCCCGTCCTACGAGCAGTACTTC; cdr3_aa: CASSPSYEQYF
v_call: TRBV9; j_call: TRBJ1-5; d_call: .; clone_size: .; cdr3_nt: TGTGCCAGCAGTCCCGGAGGAGAGACCAATCAGCCCCAGCATTTT; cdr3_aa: CASSPGGETNQPQHF
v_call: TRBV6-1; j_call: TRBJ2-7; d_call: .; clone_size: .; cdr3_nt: TGTGCCAGCAGTGACAGGGTCGGCGAGCAGTACTTC; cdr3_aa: CASSDRVGEQYF
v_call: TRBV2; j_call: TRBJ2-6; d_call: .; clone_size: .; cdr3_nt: TGTGCCAGCAGTACCGGTCTTGGGCGAAGGGGGAACTCTGGGGCCAACGTCCTGACTTTC; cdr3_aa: CASSTGLGRRGNSGANVLTF
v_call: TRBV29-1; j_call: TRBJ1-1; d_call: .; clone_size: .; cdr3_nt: TGCAGCGTTGAAGATCGGGCAGGGATGGCTGAAGCTTTCTTT; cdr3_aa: CSVEDRAGMAEAFF
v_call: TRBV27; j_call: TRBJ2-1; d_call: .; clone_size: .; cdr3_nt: TGTGCCAGCGCCCTAGGCCTGGCCTACAATGAGCAGTTCTTC; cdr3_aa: CASALGLAYNEQFF
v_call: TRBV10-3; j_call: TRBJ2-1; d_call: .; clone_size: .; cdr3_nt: TGTGCCATCAGGCTAGAGACCGGGACGGCAGTAGGATATGAGCAGTTCTTC; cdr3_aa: CAIRLETGTAVGYEQFF
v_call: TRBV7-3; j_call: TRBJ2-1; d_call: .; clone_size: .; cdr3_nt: TGTGCCAGCAGCCCCCGGGCAGTAGCCTACAATGAGCAGTTCTTC; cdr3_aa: CASSPRAVAYNEQFF
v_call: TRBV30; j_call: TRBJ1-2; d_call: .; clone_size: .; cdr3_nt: TGTGCCTGGAGTCCTGACCCGGGAGACCACTATGGCTACACCTTC; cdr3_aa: CAWSPDPGDHYGYTF
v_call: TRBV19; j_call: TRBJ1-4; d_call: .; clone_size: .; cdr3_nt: TGTGCCACGACAGCAACTAATGAAAAACTGTTTTTT; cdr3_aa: CATTATNEKLFF
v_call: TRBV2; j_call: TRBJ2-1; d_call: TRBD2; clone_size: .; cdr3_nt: TGTGCCAGCAACCTAGGGTCATTACTAGCGGAGCGCTACAATGAGCAGTTCTTC; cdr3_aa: CASNLGSLLAERYNEQFF
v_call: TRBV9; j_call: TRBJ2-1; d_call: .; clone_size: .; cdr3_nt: TGTGCCAGCAGCGTAGTTGGGGTTTCCTCCTACAATGAGCAGTTCTTC; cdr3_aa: CASSVVGVSSYNEQFF
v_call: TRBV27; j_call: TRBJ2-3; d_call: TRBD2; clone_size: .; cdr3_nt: TGTGCCAGTACTCAGCGGGGGAGCACAGATACGCAGTATTTT; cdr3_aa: CASTQRGSTDTQYF
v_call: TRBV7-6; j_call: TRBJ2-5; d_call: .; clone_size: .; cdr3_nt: TGTGCCAGCAGCTTAGTATGGTCCAGGGAGGAGACCCAGTACTTC; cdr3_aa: CASSLVWSREETQYF
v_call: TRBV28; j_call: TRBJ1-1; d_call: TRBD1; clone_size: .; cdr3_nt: TGTGCCAGCAGGTCGGGACAGGGGTTTTTGGAGACTGAAGCTTTCTTT; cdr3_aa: CASRSGQGFLETEAFF
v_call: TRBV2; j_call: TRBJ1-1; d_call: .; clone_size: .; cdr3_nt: TGTGCCAGCAGAGAGGGCAGCTTAATGAACACTGAAGCTTTCTTT; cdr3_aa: CASREGSLMNTEAFF
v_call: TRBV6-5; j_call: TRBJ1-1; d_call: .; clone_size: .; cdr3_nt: TGTGCCAGCAACGCAAAAACAGGGTTTTACACTGAAGCTTTCTTT; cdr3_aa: CASNAKTGFYTEAFF
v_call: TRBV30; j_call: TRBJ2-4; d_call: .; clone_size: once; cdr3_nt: TGTGCCTGGACCGCCCGCCAGGACCTCAAAAACATTCAGTACTTC; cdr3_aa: CAWTARQDLKNIQYF
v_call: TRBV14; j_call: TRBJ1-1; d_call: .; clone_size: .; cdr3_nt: TGTGCCAGCAGCCTTCTAGACAGGCAGAACACTGAAGCTTTCTTT; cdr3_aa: CASSLLDRQNTEAFF
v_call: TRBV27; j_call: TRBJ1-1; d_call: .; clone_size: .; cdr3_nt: TGTGCCAGCAGTTCCCGTATCTCTGGGACTGAAGCTTTCTTT; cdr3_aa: CASSSRISGTEAFF
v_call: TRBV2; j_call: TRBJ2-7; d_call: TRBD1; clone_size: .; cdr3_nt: TGTGCCAGCAGCCACCAGGGCGGGACAGGTAACGAGCAGTACTTC; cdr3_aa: CASSHQGGTGNEQYF
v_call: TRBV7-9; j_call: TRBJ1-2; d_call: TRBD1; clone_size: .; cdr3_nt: TGTGCCAGCAGGTTAGACCGGACAGGGCGGGGCTATGGCTACACCTTC; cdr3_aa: CASRLDRTGRGYGYTF
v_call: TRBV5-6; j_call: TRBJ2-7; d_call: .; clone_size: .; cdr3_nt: TGTGCCAGCAGCTTGGTAGGATCCTACGAGCAGTACTTC; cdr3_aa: CASSLVGSYEQYF